This TCR beta chain was found in a study of shared clonotypes between healthy human individuals. V was pared by 3 bases and J by 9 bases, with 13 bases between. Germline CDR1 reads SGHDT; CDR2 reads YYEEEE. The CDR3 runs to 14 residues. The material for each subset, its genomic DNA, was split evenly across several immunoSEQ plates. The table came from immunoSEQ multiplex PCR; TCRdb's copy has only in-frame clones and leaves some out. Among about 2.4 million clones listed, about 92% were seen once. The V gene is TRBV5-6, the J gene TRBJ1-6; D is undetermined. The TCR originated in a man between 18 and 29 years old in good health. Sequencing was carried out using naive CD4+ T cells sorted from blood. The subset here: CD45RA+ positively selected. CDR3 loop: CASSWTTQSSPLHF. CDR3 DNA: TGTGCCAGCAGCTGGACCACACAGAGTTCACCCCTCCACTTT.